The 31 T cell receptor beta chains below come from one sample, sequenced in a study of control samples from healthy donors and cancer patients. Sequenced by immunoSEQ multiplex PCR; TCRdb stores in-frame clones only, minus some. The data hold 75,000 to 95,000 clones, with more than 70% observed a single time. The material sequenced was blood. All receptors derive from a woman between 45 and 65 years old in good health.

This rearrangement joins TRBV6-5 to TRBJ1-3; D may be TRBD1 (6 bases). The CDR3 totals 15 residues. Germline V gives CDR1 MNHEY, CDR2 SVGAGI. V shed 5 bases and J shed 1 base, with 12 bases lying between them. CDR3 residues: CASSIEGGSGNTIYF. DNA for the CDR3: TGTGCCAGCAGTATCGAGGGGGGATCTGGAAACACCATATATTTT.

The chain joins TRBV5-1 to TRBJ2-2; perhaps TRBD2 as D (6 bases). Germline V gene lookup returns CDR1 SGHRS and CDR2 YFSETQ. The CDR3 contains 16 residues. The germline V and J ends were trimmed by 1 base and 4 bases, with 14 bases remaining between them. As DNA, the CDR3 is TGCGCCAGCAGCTTGTCCCCGGGGGTTAGCACCGGGGAGCTGTTTTTT. It specifies CASSLSPGVSTGELFF. Drawing the rest from reference TRBV5-1 and TRBJ2-2, the complete variable domain is KAGVTQTPRYLIKTRGQQVTLSCSPISGHRSVSWYQQTPGQGLQFLFEYFSETQRNKGNFPGRFSGRQFSNSRSEMNVSTLELGDSALYLCASSLSPGVSTGELFFGEGSRLTVL.

V usage is TRBV7-9 and J usage is TRBJ1-4; 8 positions agree with TRBD1. The CDR3 consists of 16 residues. The V and J ends lost 1 base and 7 bases, in that order; junction bases with no gene match: 8. In germline, CDR1 is SEHNR, CDR2 FQNEAQ (reference sequence). For the CDR3, the DNA is TGTGCCAGCAGCTTAGGAGGGGGAGACAGGGGTGAAAAACTGTTTTTT. Its translation is CASSLGGGDRGEKLFF.

This chain joins TRBV12-3 or TRBV12-4 and TRBJ1-2, with D hard to call. There are 12 residues in the CDR3. V shed 1 base and J shed 6 bases, with 6 bases lying between them. CDR3 region: CASSLGGDGYTF. The DNA for the CDR3 is TGTGCCAGCAGTTTAGGGGGAGATGGCTACACCTTC.

This chain uses TRBV5-1 with TRBJ1-6; 7 nucleotides line up with TRBD1. Germline trimming cut 2 bases from V and 6 bases from J; bases unmatched to any gene: 2. In germline, CDR1 is SGHRS, CDR2 YFSETQ. The CDR3 loop spans 14 amino acids. Here the CDR3 reads CASSLGTANSPLHF. CDR3 in DNA: TGCGCCAGCAGCTTAGGGACAGCTAATTCACCCCTCCACTTT.

The chain recombines TRBV4-2 with TRBJ1-3; D possibly corresponds to TRBD1 (6 bases). Germline V gene lookup returns CDR1 LGHNA and CDR2 YNFKEQ. V was shortened by 4 bases and J by 0 bases, with 13 bases between the two germline ends. This CDR3 is 16 amino acids long. In nucleotides, the CDR3 is TGTGCCAGCAGCCCCCGACAGGAGAGCTCTGGAAACACCATATATTTT. Its protein is CASSPRQESSGNTIYF.

The chain employs TRBV29-1 and TRBJ1-1; D might be TRBD1 (5 bases). Germline CDR1 SQVTM, CDR2 ANQGSEA. There are 12 residues in the CDR3. V lost 4 bases to trimming and J lost 7 bases, with 13 bases between them. CDR3 residues: CSVVEGALEAFF. The CDR3 DNA sequence: TGCAGCGTTGTGGAAGGGGCACTTGAAGCTTTCTTT.

This sequence joins TRBV11-3 and TRBJ1-1, with D unresolved. CDR1 is SGHNT, CDR2 YENEEA, per germline. The CDR3 is made up of 12 amino acids. V lost 6 bases, J lost 1 base, and 6 bases lay in between. Here the CDR3 DNA reads TGTGCCAGCAGTAACCCGAACACTGAAGCTTTCTTT. This translates into CASSNPNTEAFF.

The chain recombines TRBV2 with TRBJ2-3, with 8 positions matching TRBD1. The CDR3 has 15 amino acids. The junction had 6 bases not matched to a gene; V was cut back by 4 bases and J by 3 bases. Per germline, CDR1 SNHLY and CDR2 FYNNEI. CDR3 coding DNA: TGTGCCAGCAGTGGGGGCAGGACAGGGACAGATACGCAGTATTTT. Translation gives CASSGGRTGTDTQYF.

This clone was counted once. The chain uses TRBV2 and TRBJ2-7; no firm D call. This CDR3 is built from 13 residues. Per the germline V gene, CDR1 is SNHLY and CDR2 is FYNNEI. Trimming removed 2 bases at V and 2 bases at J, with 7 bases between. CDR3 bases: TGTGCCAGCAGTGAAACTTCACCCTACGAGCAGTACTTC. This codes for CASSETSPYEQYF.

The chain has TRBV21-1 and TRBJ1-2. TRBV21-1 is annotated as a pseudogene. The CDR3 runs 13 residues. The CDR3 region is CASSKIGNYGYTF. The CDR3 nucleotides are TGTGCCAGCAGCAAAATAGGTAACTATGGCTACACCTTC.

V usage is TRBV20-1 and J usage is TRBJ1-2; D is perhaps TRBD1 (6 bases). The CDR3 has 10 residues. Germline V gene sequence: CDR1 DFQATT, CDR2 SNEGSKA (reference sequence). V was clipped by 4 bases and J by 8 bases, with 8 bases between them. CDR3 DNA sequence: TGCAGTGCTAAAGGGGGGGGCTACACCTTC. Protein sequence: CSAKGGGYTF.

The CDR3 reads CASSLLTGQKFEYF. DNA for the CDR3: TGCGCCAGCAGCTTGCTTACGGGACAAAAATTTGAGTACTTC. The chain has TRBV5-1 and TRBJ2-7, with a tentative D call TRBD1 (6 bases). The CDR3 has 14 amino acids. Trimming left V 1 base short and J 11 bases short, with 19 bases between. Germline loops: CDR1 SGHRS, CDR2 YFSETQ.

The chain links TRBV27 to TRBJ2-7; the D gene is possibly TRBD1 (5 bases). Germline V CDR1 and CDR2: MNHEY, SMNVEV (reference sequence). Trimming cost V 6 bases and J 5 bases, with 14 bases left between them. This CDR3 is 13 amino acids long. CDR3 region: CASRLQGSDEQYF. The CDR3 nucleotides read TGTGCCAGCAGGCTTCAGGGAAGCGACGAGCAGTACTTC.

V gene TRBV5-6 combines with J gene TRBJ2-7, with no clear D. Trimming stripped 2 bases from V and 3 bases from J, with 3 bases between. The CDR3 consists of 11 residues. In germline, CDR1 is SGHDT, CDR2 YYEEEE. This chain's CDR3 is CASSFYYEQYF. The DNA for the CDR3 is TGTGCCAGCAGCTTCTACTACGAGCAGTACTTC.

The chain combines TRBV5-6 with TRBJ1-6, with D possibly being TRBD1 (6 bases). The germline V and J ends were trimmed by 1 base and 6 bases, with 8 bases remaining between them. Germline V gene data show CDR1 as SGHDT and CDR2 as YYEEEE. The length of the CDR3 is 14 residues. The CDR3 sequence is CASSLKGGNSPLHF. The CDR3 DNA is TGTGCCAGCAGCTTGAAAGGGGGTAATTCACCCCTCCACTTT.

The genes are TRBV7-8 and TRBJ2-3; 11 bases match TRBD2. The CDR3 extends over 15 amino acids. Germline-derived CDR1 and CDR2 are SGHVS and FQNEAQ. V lost 3 bases, J lost 5 bases, and 4 bases stayed unmatched. This chain's CDR3 is CASSFSGGARDTQYF. The CDR3 DNA sequence: TGTGCCAGCAGCTTTAGCGGGGGGGCCAGAGATACGCAGTATTTT.

The chain combines TRBV18 with TRBJ1-3, with 12 bases identical to TRBD1. CDR1 is KGHSH and CDR2 is LQKENI in the germline V gene. This CDR3 is built from 17 residues. Trimming at V came to 3 bases and at J to 2 bases, leaving 5 bases not matched to a gene. CDR3 DNA sequence: TGTGCCAGCTCACCGGGACAGGGGGCGAGTCCTGGAAACACCATATATTTT. The encoded protein is CASSPGQGASPGNTIYF.

The CDR3 DNA reads as TGTGCCAGCAGTTTAAACAGGGGACGGGGCTACACCTTC. Translation gives CASSLNRGRGYTF. The chain uses TRBV12-3 or TRBV12-4 and TRBJ1-2; 7 bases are shared with TRBD1. Losses at the gene ends were 2 bases for V and 8 bases for J; bases not matched to a gene: 5. This CDR3 region has 13 residues.

CDR3 sequence reads: CASSPLASGSFDEQFF. In DNA form, the CDR3 reads TGTGCCAGCTCACCACTCGCTAGCGGGAGCTTTGATGAGCAGTTCTTC. The V and J genes are TRBV18 and TRBJ2-1, with 10 positions matching TRBD2. The junction had 8 bases not matched to a gene; V was cut back by 1 base and J by 8 bases. This CDR3 is 16 amino acids long. The V gene's germline CDR1 is KGHSH and CDR2 LQKENI.

The chain couples TRBV3-1 (or the pseudogene TRBV3-2) to TRBJ2-2; a possible D gene is TRBD1 (6 bases). CDR1 LGHDT and CDR2 YNNKEL come from the germline V gene (reference sequence). Trimming removed 3 bases from V and 4 bases from J, with 9 bases in between. This CDR3 spans 14 amino acids. The chain's CDR3 is CASSQRGTTGELFF. The CDR3 DNA reads TGTGCCAGCAGCCAGAGGGGGACCACCGGGGAGCTGTTTTTT.

V gene TRBV6-1 combines with J gene TRBJ2-7; 8 bases are shared with TRBD1. The V and J ends lost 3 bases and 2 bases, in that order; junction bases with no gene match: 0. Looked up from germline, CDR1 is MNHNS and CDR2 is SASEGT. This CDR3 region has 13 residues. In DNA form, the CDR3 reads TGTGCCAGCAGTGAGACAGGGGCCTACGAGCAGTACTTC. Amino acids: CASSETGAYEQYF.

The chain joins TRBV9 to TRBJ1-6, with D possibly TRBD1 on 5 matching bases. The CDR3 sequence is 14 residues long. V dropped 1 base and J dropped 7 bases, with 9 bases sitting between them. Germline V CDR1 and CDR2: SGDLS, YYNGEE. The CDR3 sequence is CASSVRDGNSPLHF. Here the CDR3 DNA reads TGTGCCAGCAGCGTAAGGGACGGAAATTCACCCCTCCACTTT.

J is TRBJ1-2 and V is TRBV18; 7 bases agree with TRBD1. The V and J ends lost 2 bases and 8 bases, in that order; junction bases with no gene match: 5. The CDR3 runs to 13 residues. CDR1 is KGHSH, CDR2 LQKENI, per germline. The CDR3 region is CASSPGTDFGYTF. In DNA form, the CDR3 reads TGTGCCAGCTCACCAGGGACAGATTTCGGCTACACCTTC.

The chain carries TRBV27 and TRBJ2-1; possible D gene TRBD1, 5 bases. V gave up 2 bases and J gave up 6 bases, with 11 bases separating them. Germline assignment: CDR1 MNHEY and CDR2 SMNVEV (reference sequence). CDR3 length: 14 residues. The chain's CDR3 is CASSLHRMSNEQFF. CDR3 bases: TGTGCCAGCAGTTTACACAGGATGAGCAATGAGCAGTTCTTC.

The chain combines TRBV2 with TRBJ2-3; 12 nucleotides align to TRBD2. The CDR3 consists of 15 residues. Per germline, CDR1 SNHLY and CDR2 FYNNEI. Trimming removed 7 bases from V and 4 bases from J; junction bases left unmatched: 6. CDR3 sequence: CASKTASGGADTQYF. In nucleotides, the CDR3 is TGTGCCAGCAAGACGGCTAGCGGGGGGGCAGATACGCAGTATTTT.

The chain joins TRBV6-6 to TRBJ2-1; D may match TRBD1 or TRBD2 (5 bases each). The V end lost 0 bases, the J end lost 3 bases, and 12 bases lay between the germline ends. This CDR3 is built from 16 residues. Germline lookup yields CDR1 MNHNY and CDR2 SVGAGI (reference sequence). The CDR3 region is CASSYSIGTDYNEQFF. DNA for the CDR3: TGTGCCAGCAGTTACTCGATCGGGACCGACTACAATGAGCAGTTCTTC.

The V call is TRBV7-2, the J call TRBJ1-5; 7 bases map to TRBD1. The CDR3 extends over 15 amino acids. With V trimmed by 5 bases and J by 7 bases, 11 bases remained unmatched. Germline-derived CDR1 and CDR2 are SGHTA and FQGNSA. CDR3 nucleotides: TGTGCCAGCAGCCATGACAGGGCAGATTTCCAGCCCCAGCATTTT. Amino acids: CASSHDRADFQPQHF.

J is TRBJ2-1 and V is TRBV5-4; tentatively, D is TRBD2 (7 bases). This CDR3 is 18 amino acids long. Germline V gives CDR1 SGHNT, CDR2 YYREEE (reference sequence). With 1 base removed from V and 1 base from J, the gap between germline ends came to 18 bases. The DNA for the CDR3 is TGTGCCAGCAGCTTGCGCGGGGGCCGGTTATTTTCCTACAATGAGCAGTTCTTC. This encodes CASSLRGGRLFSYNEQFF.

The chain has TRBV6-5 and TRBJ2-1; the match to TRBD2 covers 8 bases. The CDR3 runs to 14 residues. Trimming removed 7 bases from V and 8 bases from J; junction bases left unmatched: 10. Germline CDR1 MNHEY, CDR2 SVGAGI. The CDR3 nucleotides read TGTGCCAGCAATAGACAGCGGGGGTACGATGAGCAGTTCTTC. Protein product: CASNRQRGYDEQFF.

In the case of this clone: A junction boundary mismatches the germline segment, possibly from a read error. V is TRBV27 and J is TRBJ2-3, with a weak D call TRBD2 (5 bases). The CDR3 is 15 amino acids. Looked up from germline, CDR1 is MNHEY and CDR2 is SMNVEV (reference sequence). The CDR3 region has the DNA TGTGCCAGCAGTCTATCTCTAGCATCCACAGATACGCAGTATTTT. Translation gives CASSLSLASTDTQYF.